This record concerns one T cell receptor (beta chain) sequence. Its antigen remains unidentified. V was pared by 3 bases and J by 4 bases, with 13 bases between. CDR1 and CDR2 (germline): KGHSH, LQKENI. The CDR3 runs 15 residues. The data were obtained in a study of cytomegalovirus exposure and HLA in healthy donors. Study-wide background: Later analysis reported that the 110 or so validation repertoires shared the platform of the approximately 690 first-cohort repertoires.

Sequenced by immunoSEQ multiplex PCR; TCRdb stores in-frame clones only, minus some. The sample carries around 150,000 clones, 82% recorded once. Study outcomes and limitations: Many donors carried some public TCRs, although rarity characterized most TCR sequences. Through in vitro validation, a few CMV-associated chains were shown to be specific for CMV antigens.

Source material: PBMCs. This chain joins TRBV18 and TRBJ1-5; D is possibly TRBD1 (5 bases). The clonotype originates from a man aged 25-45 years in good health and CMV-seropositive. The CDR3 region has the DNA TGTGCCAGCTCACCGTACCCCCAGGGAAATCAGCCCCAGCATTTT. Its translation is CASSPYPQGNQPQHF.